These 8 T cell receptor beta chains came from one sample sequenced in a study of beta chain features in type 1 diabetes. Their specific antigens are unknown. Findings and limits, study-wide: Within each of all four CD4+ subsets, Type 1 diabetes patients had TCRB CDR3s that were moderately but significantly shorter.

The study reverse transcribed the entire isolated RNA, so it sequenced expressed TCRB transcripts. TCRdb's copy holds only in-frame clones and misses some; the assay was immunoSEQ multiplex PCR. The sample has a few hundred thousand clones, over 9% seen once. Material: central memory CD4+ T cells from blood. The receptor source for this set is a man between 25 and 39 years old with type 1 diabetes.

This clone was seen a few times. The V gene is TRBV10-3, the J gene TRBJ2-1; 11 bases are shared with TRBD1. The CDR3 is made up of 17 amino acids. Germline values: CDR1 ENHRY, CDR2 SYGVKD. V dropped 4 bases and J dropped 7; count of bases not matched to a gene: 12. Here the CDR3 reads CAISGKRTGGDSNEQFF. DNA for the CDR3: TGTGCCATCAGTGGGAAGAGGACAGGGGGCGATTCAAATGAGCAGTTCTTC.

The rearrangement links TRBV2 to TRBJ1-5, with a weak D call TRBD1 (6 bases). The CDR3 covers 15 residues. CDR1 and CDR2 (germline): SNHLY, FYNNEI. The V end lost 5 bases, the J end lost 2 bases, and 13 bases lay between the germline ends. The CDR3 protein is CASSWGQSRNQPQHF. The CDR3 DNA reads as TGTGCCAGCAGTTGGGGGCAATCCCGCAATCAGCCCCAGCATTTT.

This clone showed up just a few times. J is TRBJ2-2 and V is TRBV6-5; D uncertain. Between the trimmed V and J ends, which lost 7 bases and 4 bases, there was a span of 13 bases. The length of the CDR3 is 14 residues. Per the germline V gene, CDR1 is MNHEY and CDR2 is SVGAGI. In DNA, the CDR3 is TGTGCCAGCACGGAAGGGTCTGTCACCGGGGAGCTGTTTTTT. Amino acid sequence: CASTEGSVTGELFF.

The chain links TRBV7-2 to TRBJ1-2; D ambiguous. This CDR3 has 16 residues. Germline lookup yields CDR1 SGHTA and CDR2 FQGNSA. The V end was cut by 4 bases, the J end by 5 bases, with 20 bases between. The CDR3 is CASSSLGGRLVYGYTF. In DNA, the CDR3 is TGTGCCAGCAGCTCCTTGGGCGGGCGCCTCGTATATGGCTACACCTTC.

The chain combines TRBV30 with TRBJ2-5; tentative D call: TRBD1 (5 bases). Germline CDR1 and CDR2: GTSNPN and SVGIG (reference sequence). CDR3 length: 13 residues. V lost 2 bases and J lost 4, with 11 bases in between. The CDR3 loop is CAWSRQGGETQYF. The DNA for the CDR3 is TGTGCCTGGAGTCGGCAGGGTGGAGAGACCCAGTACTTC.

The chain couples TRBV29-1 to TRBJ2-3; D is uncertain. The ends were cut back, 4 bases at V and 5 bases at J, with 7 bases in the middle. Germline V gene sequence: CDR1 SQVTM, CDR2 ANQGSEA. The CDR3 totals 11 residues. CDR3 sequence (DNA): TGCAGCGTTGTTTGGGGAGATACGCAGTATTTT. Encoded protein: CSVVWGDTQYF.

The rearrangement uses TRBV21-1 and TRBJ1-2. TRBV21-1 is a pseudogene locus. The CDR3 has 16 amino acids. The CDR3 DNA reads TGTGCCAGCAGCATCTCATACGGGGACGCTAACTATGGCTACACCTTC. It encodes CASSISYGDANYGYTF.

The genes are TRBV6-5 and TRBJ1-1, with a tentative D call TRBD1 (6 bases). Germline V gene sequence: CDR1 MNHEY, CDR2 SVGAGI. The CDR3 is 14 residues long. Trimming left V 8 bases short and J 5 bases short, with 18 bases between. CDR3 sequence: CASEYLQGGTEAFF. CDR3 bases: TGTGCCAGCGAGTACTTACAGGGAGGAACTGAAGCTTTCTTT.